The next 18 T cell receptor beta chains were all read from a single sample in a study of CD8+ T cells in alopecia areata. RNA extraction and reverse transcription yielded cDNA as sequencing template. Repertoires were generated with immunoSEQ multiplex PCR, while TCRdb's copy carries only in-frame clones and drops some. The data show over 150,000 clones, with 50% to 60% seen just once and under 15% held by the top ten. The specimen comprised CD4+ T cells sorted from blood, sampled at week 0. These receptors were taken from a human donor with alopecia areata.

This chain links TRBV27 with TRBJ2-2, with 10 positions matching TRBD1. Germline CDR1 and CDR2: MNHEY and SMNVEV (reference sequence). The CDR3 has 17 residues. J gave up 6 bases and V 3 bases, and 10 bases lay outside the gene matches. Written as DNA, the CDR3 is TGTGCCAGCAGTTTTAAGCTGGGACAGGGGACGGCCGGGGAGCTGTTTTTT. It yields the protein CASSFKLGQGTAGELFF.

There are a few counts of this clone. The chain has TRBV27 and TRBJ1-6, with D unresolved. Germline CDR1 reads MNHEY; CDR2 reads SMNVEV (reference sequence). The CDR3 consists of 13 residues. V was trimmed by 2 bases and J by 10 bases, leaving 9 bases between them. The CDR3 nucleotides are TGTGCCAGCAGTTTAGAATTTACCTCACCCCTCCACTTT. Translating it yields CASSLEFTSPLHF.

The chain has TRBV7-9 and TRBJ2-4; D remains ambiguous. Germline CDR1 reads SEHNR; CDR2 reads FQNEAQ (reference sequence). The CDR3 is made up of 15 amino acids. Deletions cut 1 base from V and 4 bases from J, with 11 bases between. The CDR3 coding sequence is TGTGCCAGCAGCTTAGGTCATGGTGGAAAAAACATTCAGTACTTC. This codes for CASSLGHGGKNIQYF.

The chain is built from TRBV29-1 and TRBJ1-2; D is perhaps TRBD1 (5 bases). The germline CDR1 and CDR2 sequences are SQVTM and ANQGSEA. V lost 6 bases to trimming and J lost 7 bases, with 18 bases between them. This CDR3 spans 13 amino acids. Written as DNA, the CDR3 is TGCAGCGTCGAGCGGGGCAGGTCTGGTGGCTACACCTTC. This translates into CSVERGRSGGYTF.

This sequence joins TRBV11-1 and TRBJ2-1, with a possible D match to TRBD2 (5 bases). In germline, CDR1 is SGHAT, CDR2 FQDESV (reference sequence). The CDR3 has 16 amino acids. Trimming took off 11 bases at V and 1 base at J, with 21 bases between the two ends. DNA of the CDR3: TGTGCCCCTCATATCCCGGGGTTCCCTTCCTACAATGAGCAGTTCTTC. This sequence encodes CAPHIPGFPSYNEQFF.

This clone appeared a few times. The chain employs TRBV5-1 and TRBJ1-6; D gene ambiguous. The V end was cut by 0 bases, the J end by 7 bases, with 14 bases between. CDR3 size: 16 residues. Germline V gene lookup returns CDR1 SGHRS and CDR2 YFSETQ. CDR3 residues: CASSLGEPGANSPLHF. DNA for the CDR3: TGCGCCAGCAGCTTGGGGGAGCCCGGAGCCAATTCACCCCTCCACTTT. Based on the CDR3 plus reference TRBV5-1 and TRBJ1-6, the full variable domain is KAGVTQTPRYLIKTRGQQVTLSCSPISGHRSVSWYQQTPGQGLQFLFEYFSETQRNKGNFPGRFSGRQFSNSRSEMNVSTLELGDSALYLCASSLGEPGANSPLHFGNGTRLTVT.

The J gene is TRBJ1-6, the V gene TRBV30, with 9 bases that match TRBD1. Germline assignment: CDR1 GTSNPN and CDR2 SVGIG (reference sequence). The CDR3 has 14 amino acids. The J segment lost 12 bases and the V segment lost 3 bases, leaving 9 bases of the junction unmatched. The CDR3 nucleotides read TGTGCCTGGAGAGCCGGGACAGGGTGGTTACCCCTCCACTTT. This codes for CAWRAGTGWLPLHF.

V usage is TRBV30 and J usage is TRBJ2-7; 12 positions agree with TRBD2. The CDR3 has 16 amino acids. Germline V lookup: CDR1 GTSNPN, CDR2 SVGIG (reference sequence). Trimming cost V 3 bases and J 3 bases; bases outside gene matches: 9. The CDR3: CAWSVNILAGGYEQYF. As DNA, the CDR3 is TGTGCCTGGAGCGTAAACATACTAGCGGGGGGCTACGAGCAGTACTTC. Together with reference TRBV30 and TRBJ2-7, the CDR3 gives the full variable domain: SQTIHQWPATLVQPVGSPLSLECTVEGTSNPNLYWYRQAAGRGLQLLFYSVGIGQISSEVPQNLSASRPQDRQFILSSKKLLLSDSGFYLCAWSVNILAGGYEQYFGPGTRLTVT.

This clone was seen more than once but under ten times. The chain couples TRBV19 to TRBJ2-1; D gene uncertain. This CDR3 is built from 12 residues. The V gene lost 3 bases and the J gene lost 8 bases, with 8 bases spanning the gap. The germline V gene has CDR1 LNHDA and CDR2 SQIVND (reference sequence). Here the CDR3 reads CASSISGYEQFF. For the CDR3, the DNA is TGTGCCAGTAGTATCAGTGGTTATGAGCAGTTCTTC.

Worth noting for this clone: Other DNA sequences within the sample encode an identical CDR3. The chain combines TRBV6-6 with TRBJ2-7, with 8 bases aligning to TRBD1. The CDR3 runs 14 residues. CDR1 and CDR2 (germline): MNHNY, SVGAGI (reference sequence). The V segment lost 5 bases and the J segment 0 bases; nucleotides outside the gene matches: 3. Written as DNA, the CDR3 is TGTGCCAGCAGTCGGGACAGGAGCTCCTACGAGCAGTACTTC. This translates into CASSRDRSSYEQYF.

V is TRBV30 and J is TRBJ1-2; D not certain. The V gene's germline CDR1 is GTSNPN and CDR2 SVGIG (reference sequence). V was cut by 2 bases and J by 7 bases, with 8 bases left in between. The CDR3 extends over 11 amino acids. The CDR3 DNA sequence: TGTGCCTGGAGTATGAGCATTGGCTACACCTTC. Translating it yields CAWSMSIGYTF.

The V gene is TRBV6-5, the J gene TRBJ2-7; D remains unclear. CDR1 MNHEY and CDR2 SVGAGI come from the germline V gene. V was shortened by 2 bases and J by 4 bases, with 12 bases between the two germline ends. This CDR3 has 14 amino acids. The CDR3 region is CASSYALLNYEQYF. For the CDR3, the DNA is TGTGCCAGCAGTTACGCCTTACTCAATTACGAGCAGTACTTC.

V usage is TRBV30 and J usage is TRBJ1-1; D is perhaps TRBD1 (6 bases). Trimming pared 3 bases from V and 6 bases from J, leaving 11 bases between. The CDR3 extends over 12 amino acids. Germline loops: CDR1 GTSNPN, CDR2 SVGIG (reference sequence). CDR3 coding DNA: TGTGCCTGGAGCCGGGGGCTTGCTGAAGCTTTCTTT. It encodes CAWSRGLAEAFF.

The chain's CDR3 is CASSHGRQLQETQYF. CDR3 nucleotide sequence: TGTGCCAGCAGCCACGGACGGCAACTCCAAGAGACCCAGTACTTC. The chain has TRBV5-6 and TRBJ2-5; the D is unclear. Trimming cost V 4 bases and J 1 base, with 14 bases left between them. Per the germline V gene, CDR1 is SGHDT and CDR2 is YYEEEE. This CDR3 region has 15 residues. Drawing the rest from reference TRBV5-6 and TRBJ2-5, the complete variable domain is DAGVTQSPTHLIKTRGQQVTLRCSPKSGHDTVSWYQQALGQGPQFIFQYYEEEERQRGNFPDRFSGHQFPNYSSELNVNALLLGDSALYLCASSHGRQLQETQYFGPGTRLLVL.

CDR3 bases: TGTGCCAGCAGCTCGGGACGGCTATATCAGCCCCAGCATTTT. The encoded protein is CASSSGRLYQPQHF. J is TRBJ1-5 and V is TRBV7-9; D might be TRBD1 (5 bases). This CDR3 has 14 residues. Germline CDR1 reads SEHNR; CDR2 reads FQNEAQ (reference sequence). The V and J ends lost 4 bases and 5 bases respectively, with 12 bases between them.

The rearrangement uses TRBV30 and TRBJ2-3; no clear D gene. The CDR3 totals 14 residues. The V gene lost 5 bases and the J gene lost 1 base, with 13 bases spanning the gap. Germline V gene data show CDR1 as GTSNPN and CDR2 as SVGIG (reference sequence). CDR3 protein: CAWDRRWGTDTQYF. The CDR3, as DNA: TGTGCCTGGGATAGACGGTGGGGCACAGATACGCAGTATTTT.

The chain joins TRBV5-1 to TRBJ2-3; weak D call: TRBD2 (6 bases). Germline V lookup: CDR1 SGHRS, CDR2 YFSETQ. V shed 5 bases and J shed 6 bases, with 10 bases lying between them. The CDR3 sequence is 12 residues long. CDR3 coding DNA: TGCGCCAGCAGTTTAGCGGCGGATACGCAGTATTTT. It is translated as CASSLAADTQYF.

This chain uses TRBV2 with TRBJ2-5; D gene ambiguous. V was cut by 6 bases and J by 5 bases, with 13 bases left in between. This CDR3 is 13 amino acids long. From germline, CDR1 is SNHLY and CDR2 FYNNEI. This CDR3 is CASSTVQRETQYF. In nucleotides, the CDR3 is TGTGCCAGCAGCACGGTCCAGAGGGAGACCCAGTACTTC.